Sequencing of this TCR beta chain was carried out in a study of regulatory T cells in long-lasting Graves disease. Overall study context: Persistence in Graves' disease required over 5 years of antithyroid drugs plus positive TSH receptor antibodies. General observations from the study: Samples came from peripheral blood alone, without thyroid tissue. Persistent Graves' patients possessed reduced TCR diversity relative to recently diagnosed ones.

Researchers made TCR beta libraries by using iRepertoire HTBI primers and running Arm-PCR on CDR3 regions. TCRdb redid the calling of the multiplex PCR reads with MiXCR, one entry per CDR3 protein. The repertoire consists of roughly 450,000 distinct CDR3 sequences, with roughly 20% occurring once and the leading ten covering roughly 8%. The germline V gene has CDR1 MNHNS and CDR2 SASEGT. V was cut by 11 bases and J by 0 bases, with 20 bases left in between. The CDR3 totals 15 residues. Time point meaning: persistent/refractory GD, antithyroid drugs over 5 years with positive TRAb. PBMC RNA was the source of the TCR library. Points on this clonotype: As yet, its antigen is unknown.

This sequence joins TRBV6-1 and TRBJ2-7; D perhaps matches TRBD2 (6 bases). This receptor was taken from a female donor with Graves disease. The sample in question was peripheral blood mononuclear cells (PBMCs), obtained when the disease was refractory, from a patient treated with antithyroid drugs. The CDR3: CAARGSGVLSYEQYF. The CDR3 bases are TGTGCCGCGCGGGGTTCGGGGGTCCTCTCCTACGAGCAGTACTTC.